The T cell receptor beta chain under discussion was sequenced for a study of beta chain features in type 1 diabetes. Study results and caveats: Across patients, naive, central memory and Treg TCRB repertoires exhibited apparently greater similarity than was observed across healthy donors. Shorter TCRB CDR3s, moderately but significantly so, were found in Type 1 diabetes patients in all four CD4+ subsets.

This CDR3 contains 15 residues. The germline V gene has CDR1 SSHAT and CDR2 FNYEAQ (reference sequence). Points on this clone: Its antigen is as yet unknown. Germline and junction disagree at one end, which may indicate a read error.

Reverse transcription of all isolated RNA meant that expressed TCRB transcripts were sequenced. Clones were read by immunoSEQ multiplex PCR, and TCRdb kept only the in-frame ones, dropping some. The sample has under 850,000 clones, under 15% seen once. The clonotype comes from a man aged 18 to 30 with type 1 diabetes. The sequencing input was naive CD4+ T cells from blood. This sequence joins TRBV7-7 and TRBJ2-5, with 9 nucleotides matching TRBD1. The CDR3 DNA follows: TGTGCTAGCAGCCCCACAGGGGGCTCAGTGGAGACCCAGTACTTC. Translation: CASSPTGGSVETQYF. The full variable domain, completed using reference TRBV7-7 and TRBJ2-5, is GAGVSQSPRYKVTKRGQDVTLRCDPISSHATLYWYQQALGQGPEFLTYFNYEAQPDKSGLPSDRFSAERPEGSISTLTIQRTEQRDSAMYRCASSPTGGSVETQYFGPGTRLLVL.